Following are 15 T cell receptor beta chains from one sample sequenced in a study of cytotoxic CD8 clonotypes in ibrutinib-treated CLL. Measured with immunoSEQ multiplex PCR; TCRdb has only the in-frame clones, and not every one. The sample lists fewer than 200,000 clones; approximately 80% were seen once. This material consisted of PBMCs, taken after 24 months of ibrutinib treatment. These receptors all come from a human donor with chronic lymphocytic leukemia.

Only one count was recorded for this clone. The CDR3 reads CASREGGYGYTF. CDR3 DNA: TGTGCCAGCAGAGAAGGGGGATATGGCTACACCTTC. The chain has TRBV5-6 and TRBJ1-2; D is possibly TRBD1 (6 bases). V shed 5 bases and J shed 5 bases, with 10 bases lying between them. The CDR3 extends over 12 amino acids. Germline assignment: CDR1 SGHDT and CDR2 YYEEEE. The full variable domain, completed using reference TRBV5-6 and TRBJ1-2, is DAGVTQSPTHLIKTRGQQVTLRCSPKSGHDTVSWYQQALGQGPQFIFQYYEEEERQRGNFPDRFSGHQFPNYSSELNVNALLLGDSALYLCASREGGYGYTFGSGTRLTVV.

About this clone: Relative to the germline gene, one junction end is altered; a read error may explain this. This chain uses TRBV5-3 with TRBJ1-2; 9 bases agree with TRBD1. TRBV5-3 is identified as an open reading frame with a role that is uncertain. The CDR3 loop spans 15 amino acids. CDR3 in DNA: TGTGCCAGCAGCTTTGGGGACAGGGTCTCAAATGGCTACACCTTC. Its protein product is CASSFGDRVSNGYTF.

The rearrangement uses TRBV7-9 and TRBJ1-2, with D possibly being TRBD1 (6 bases). Germline V gene sequence: CDR1 SEHNR, CDR2 FQNEAQ (reference sequence). The V end was cut by 5 bases, the J end by 1 base, with 8 bases between. The CDR3 runs 13 residues. The CDR3 loop is CASSQQGNYGYTF. In DNA form, the CDR3 reads TGTGCCAGCAGCCAACAGGGTAACTATGGCTACACCTTC. Variable domain in full (rest from reference TRBV7-9 and TRBJ1-2): DTGVSQNPRHKITKRGQNVTFRCDPISEHNRLYWYRQTLGQGPEFLTYFQNEAQLEKSRLLSDRFSAERPKGSFSTLEIQRTEQGDSAMYLCASSQQGNYGYTFGSGTRLTVV.

The V call is TRBV6-6, the J call TRBJ2-7; perhaps TRBD2 as D (7 bases). V lost 2 bases, J lost 0 bases, and 11 bases lay in between. Per germline, CDR1 MNHNY and CDR2 SVGAGI (reference sequence). The CDR3 totals 15 residues. The CDR3 DNA follows: TGTGCCAGCAGTTACGAGGGGGGGGACTCCTACGAGCAGTACTTC. Protein product: CASSYEGGDSYEQYF.

The chain carries TRBV18 and TRBJ2-1, with D unresolved. The CDR3 loop spans 15 amino acids. Germline values: CDR1 KGHSH, CDR2 LQKENI. V was shortened by 1 base and J by 7 bases, with 14 bases between the two germline ends. As DNA, the CDR3 is TGTGCCAGCTCACCACTTGCGTCCGGAAAGAATGAGCAGTTCTTC. Its translation is CASSPLASGKNEQFF.

This chain links TRBV6-6 with TRBJ1-5; tentatively, D is TRBD1 (5 bases). Per the germline V gene, CDR1 is MNHNY and CDR2 is SVGAGI (reference sequence). This CDR3 spans 14 amino acids. V lost 2 bases and J lost 6, with 11 bases in between. CDR3 sequence reads: CASSYTSGGQPQHF. The CDR3 region has the DNA TGTGCCAGCAGTTACACCTCGGGGGGTCAGCCCCAGCATTTT.

The chain combines TRBV5-1 with TRBJ1-6; possibly TRBD1 for D (5 bases). The CDR3 length is 15 residues. In germline, CDR1 is SGHRS, CDR2 YFSETQ. Trimming cost V 4 bases and J 6 bases, with 14 bases left between them. CDR3 nucleotides: TGCGCCAGCAGCCCAGGGAGCTCTATTAATTCACCCCTCCACTTT. Encoded protein: CASSPGSSINSPLHF.

The J gene is TRBJ1-3, the V gene TRBV5-4; D is unresolved. CDR1 SGHNT and CDR2 YYREEE come from the germline V gene (reference sequence). The CDR3 loop spans 18 amino acids. Trimming removed 5 bases from V and 0 bases from J, with 21 bases in between. CDR3 DNA: TGTGCCAGCAGAATGGGTCCTCTTCTCGATCCCTCTGGAAACACCATATATTTT. Translated, it gives CASRMGPLLDPSGNTIYF.

V is TRBV19 and J is TRBJ2-2, with TRBD2 matching over 8 bases. There are 15 residues in the CDR3. The junction had 7 bases not matched to a gene; V was cut back by 3 bases and J by 7 bases. Germline V lookup: CDR1 LNHDA, CDR2 SQIVND (reference sequence). CDR3 protein: CASSIRGGPSGELFF. CDR3 DNA: TGTGCCAGTAGTATTCGCGGGGGGCCGAGCGGGGAGCTGTTTTTT.

The chain employs TRBV4-3 and TRBJ2-5, with D perhaps TRBD1 or TRBD2 (6 bases each). This CDR3 spans 15 amino acids. The ends were cut back, 0 bases at V and 0 bases at J, with 8 bases in the middle. Germline-derived CDR1 and CDR2 are LGHNA and YSLEER. CDR3 sequence reads: CASSQEGGNQETQYF. The CDR3 DNA follows: TGCGCCAGCAGCCAAGAAGGGGGGAACCAAGAGACCCAGTACTTC.

The chain is built from TRBV5-1 and TRBJ2-3; D is perhaps TRBD2 (6 bases). This CDR3 spans 14 amino acids. Germline lookup yields CDR1 SGHRS and CDR2 YFSETQ. The V gene lost 4 bases and the J gene lost 1 base, with 10 bases spanning the gap. The CDR3 DNA follows: TGCGCCAGCAGCCCGACGGGAGGCACAGATACGCAGTATTTT. It codes for CASSPTGGTDTQYF.

This sequence joins TRBV15 and TRBJ2-5; D is unresolved. Germline CDR1 reads LNHNV; CDR2 reads YYDKDF (reference sequence). The CDR3 is 14 residues long. Trimming cost V 5 bases and J 5 bases, with 15 bases left between them. The CDR3 DNA reads as TGTGCCACCAGCCGGCCCTCGGATGGGGAGACCCAGTACTTC. Translation gives CATSRPSDGETQYF.

The chain joins TRBV19 to TRBJ1-1, with D tentatively TRBD1 (6 bases). The CDR3 is 12 amino acids. CDR1 and CDR2 from the germline V gene are LNHDA and SQIVND (reference sequence). V gave up 7 bases and J gave up 4 bases, with 10 bases separating them. CDR3 nucleotide sequence: TGTGCCAGTACCAAGACAGGCACTGAAGCTTTCTTT. It specifies CASTKTGTEAFF.

V gene TRBV6-1 combines with J gene TRBJ1-5, with 9 bases matching TRBD1. The CDR3 totals 15 residues. The ends lost 6 bases at V and 7 bases at J; junction bases unmatched: 10. In germline, CDR1 is MNHNS, CDR2 SASEGT. CDR3 sequence: CASSPGQGSGQPQHF. The CDR3 DNA reads as TGTGCCAGCAGCCCGGGACAGGGATCCGGGCAGCCCCAGCATTTT.

The chain couples TRBV11-2 to TRBJ1-6, with D maybe TRBD1 (5 bases). V was clipped by 5 bases and J by 2 bases, with 19 bases between them. The CDR3 contains 18 residues. In germline, CDR1 is SGHAT, CDR2 FQNNGV. CDR3 amino acids: CASSPQVRGYAYNSPLHF. In DNA, the CDR3 is TGTGCCAGCAGCCCTCAGGTGAGGGGTTACGCCTATAATTCACCCCTCCACTTT. Using reference TRBV11-2 and TRBJ1-6 for the parts outside the CDR3, the full variable domain is EAGVAQSPRYKIIEKRQSVAFWCNPISGHATLYWYQQILGQGPKLLIQFQNNGVVDDSQLPKDRFSAERLKGVDSTLKIQPAKLEDSAVYLCASSPQVRGYAYNSPLHFGNGTRLTVT.